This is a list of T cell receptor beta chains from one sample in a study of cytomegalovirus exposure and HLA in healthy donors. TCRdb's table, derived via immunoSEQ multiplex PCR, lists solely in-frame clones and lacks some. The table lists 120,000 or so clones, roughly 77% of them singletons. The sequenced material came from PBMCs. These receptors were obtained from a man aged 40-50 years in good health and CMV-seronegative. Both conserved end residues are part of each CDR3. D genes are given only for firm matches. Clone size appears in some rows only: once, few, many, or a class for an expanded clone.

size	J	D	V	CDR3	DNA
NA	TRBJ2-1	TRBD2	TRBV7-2	CASSLSFVREVYNEQFF	TGTGCCAGCAGCTTATCCTTCGTGCGGGAGGTTTACAATGAGCAGTTCTTC
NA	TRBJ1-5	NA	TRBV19	CASSRINRDQPQHF	TGTGCCAGTAGCAGAATAAACAGGGATCAGCCCCAGCATTTT
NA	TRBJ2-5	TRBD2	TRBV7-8	CASSRRLAVQETQYF	TGTGCCAGCAGCCGTCGCCTAGCGGTACAAGAGACCCAGTACTTC
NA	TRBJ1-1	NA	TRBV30	CAWSSGGFEAFF	TGTGCCTGGAGTTCGGGAGGGTTTGAAGCTTTCTTT
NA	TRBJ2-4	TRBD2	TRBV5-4	CASSLSSGGSKNIQYF	TGTGCCAGCAGCTTGTCGTCCGGGGGGTCCAAAAACATTCAGTACTTC
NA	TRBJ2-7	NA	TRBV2	CASSEGGTGAYEQYF	TGTGCCAGCAGTGAAGGAGGGACGGGGGCCTACGAGCAGTACTTC
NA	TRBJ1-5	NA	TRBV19	CASSIFGTTDQPQHF	TGTGCCAGTAGTATTTTCGGGACAACCGATCAGCCCCAGCATTTT
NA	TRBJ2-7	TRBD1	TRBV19	CASSIWGQGIYEQYF	TGTGCCAGTAGTATCTGGGGACAGGGGATCTACGAGCAGTACTTC
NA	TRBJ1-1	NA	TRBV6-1	CASTMTGSTEAFF	TGTGCCAGCACCATGACAGGAAGCACTGAAGCTTTCTTT
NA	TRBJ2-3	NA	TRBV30	CAWSWRLGDTQYF	TGTGCCTGGAGCTGGCGGTTGGGAGATACGCAGTATTTT
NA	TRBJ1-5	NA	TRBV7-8	CASSFSGVGNQPQHF	TGTGCCAGCAGCTTTTCAGGGGTCGGGAATCAGCCCCAGCATTTT
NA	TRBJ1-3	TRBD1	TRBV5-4	CASSSQGAGNTIYF	TGTGCCAGCAGCAGTCAGGGGGCTGGAAACACCATATATTTT
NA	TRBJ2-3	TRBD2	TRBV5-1	CASTSGNPTDTQYF	TGCGCCAGCACCAGCGGGAATCCGACAGATACGCAGTATTTT
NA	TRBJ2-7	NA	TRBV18	CASSPPDGRAYEQYF	TGTGCCAGCTCACCACCGGATGGCAGGGCCTACGAGCAGTACTTC
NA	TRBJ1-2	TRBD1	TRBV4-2	CASSPRTGKSPYGYTF	TGTGCCAGCAGCCCGCGGACAGGGAAGTCCCCCTATGGCTACACCTTC
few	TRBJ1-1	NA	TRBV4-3	CASSQVPGAEAFF	TGCGCCAGCAGCCAAGTTCCCGGGGCTGAAGCTTTCTTT
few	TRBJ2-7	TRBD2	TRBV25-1	CASRSSGTNEQYF	TGTGCCAGCCGCTCTAGCGGGACGAACGAGCAGTACTTC
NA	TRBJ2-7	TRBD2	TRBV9	CASSVGLAGDREQYF	TGTGCCAGCAGCGTAGGACTAGCGGGAGACCGGGAGCAGTACTTC
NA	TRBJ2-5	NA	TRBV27	CASSDGAKKETQYF	TGTGCCAGCAGTGACGGAGCCAAGAAAGAGACCCAGTACTTC
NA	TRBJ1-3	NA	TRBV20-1	CSAEGLHDWNF	TGCAGTGCAGAGGGACTGCATGACTGGAATTTT
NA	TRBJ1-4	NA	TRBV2	CASSDQGSWEKLFF	TGTGCCAGCAGTGACCAGGGATCGTGGGAAAAACTGTTTTTT
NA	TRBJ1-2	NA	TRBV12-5	CASGLIPGNYGYTF	TGTGCTAGTGGTTTGATCCCGGGAAACTATGGCTACACCTTC
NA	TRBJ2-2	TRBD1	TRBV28	CASIKGGRELFF	TGTGCCAGCATCAAAGGGGGCCGGGAGCTGTTTTTT
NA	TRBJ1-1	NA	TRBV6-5	CASSYSSGLAVEAFF	TGTGCCAGCAGTTACTCGAGTGGTCTAGCAGTTGAAGCTTTCTTT
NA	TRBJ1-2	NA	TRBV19	CASKGRGIYGYTF	TGTGCCAGTAAGGGCAGGGGAATCTATGGCTACACCTTC
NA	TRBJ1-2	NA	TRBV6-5	CASSYSGNGDYGYTF	TGTGCCAGCAGTTACAGCGGGAATGGTGACTATGGCTACACCTTC
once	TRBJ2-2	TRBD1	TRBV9	CASSVAPTGITGELFF	TGTGCCAGCAGCGTAGCCCCGACAGGGATTACCGGGGAGCTGTTTTTT
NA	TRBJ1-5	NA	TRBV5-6	CASSLRDQPQHF	TGTGCCAGCAGCTTGAGAGATCAGCCCCAGCATTTT
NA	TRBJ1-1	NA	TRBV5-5	CASSLRAGAGTEAFF	TGTGCCAGCAGCTTACGGGCAGGGGCTGGCACTGAAGCTTTCTTT
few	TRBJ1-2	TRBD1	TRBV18	CASSPRSGDSGQGASGYTF	TGTGCCAGCTCACCACGATCCGGGGATTCGGGACAGGGGGCGAGTGGCTACACCTTC
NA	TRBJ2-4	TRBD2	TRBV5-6	CASSLRLAGVGNIQYF	TGTGCCAGCAGCCTCCGACTAGCGGGAGTGGGAAACATTCAGTACTTC
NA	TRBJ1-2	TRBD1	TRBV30	CAWLLQGNYGYTF	TGTGCCTGGCTATTACAGGGGAACTATGGCTACACCTTC
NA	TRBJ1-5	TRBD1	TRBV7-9	CASRKRFLGGQGEDQPQHF	TGTGCCAGCAGGAAACGGTTCCTAGGCGGACAGGGCGAGGATCAGCCCCAGCATTTT
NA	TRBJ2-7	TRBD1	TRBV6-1	CASSDRAGGASPYEQYF	TGTGCCAGCAGTGATAGGGCAGGGGGCGCTTCTCCCTACGAGCAGTACTTC
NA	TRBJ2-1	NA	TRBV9	CASSTRVDNEQFF	TGTGCCAGCAGCACCCGGGTCGACAATGAGCAGTTCTTC
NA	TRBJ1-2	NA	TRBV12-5	CASGSRLVGYTF	TGTGCTAGTGGTTCTAGACTGGTTGGCTACACCTTC
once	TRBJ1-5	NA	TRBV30	CAWSVQELQPQHF	TGTGCCTGGAGTGTACAGGAACTGCAGCCCCAGCATTTT
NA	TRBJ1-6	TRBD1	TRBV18	CASSQDRVNSPLHF	TGTGCCAGCTCACAAGACAGGGTCAATTCACCCCTCCACTTT
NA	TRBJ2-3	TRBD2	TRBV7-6	CASSLGASGGTDTQYF	TGTGCCAGCAGCTTAGGAGCTAGCGGGGGGACAGATACGCAGTATTTT
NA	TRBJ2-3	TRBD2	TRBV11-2	CASSQSGAGVRDTQYF	TGTGCCAGCAGCCAATCGGGCGCGGGAGTGAGGGATACGCAGTATTTT
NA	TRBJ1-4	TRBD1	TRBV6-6	CASRGTGDNEKLFF	TGTGCCAGCAGGGGGACAGGAGATAATGAAAAACTGTTTTTT
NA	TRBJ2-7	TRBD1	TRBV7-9	CASSRTGGWEQYF	TGTGCCAGCAGCCGGACAGGGGGCTGGGAGCAGTACTTC
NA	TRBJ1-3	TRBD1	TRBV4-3	CASSPRSGQGDTIYF	TGCGCCAGCAGCCCACGATCGGGACAGGGAGACACCATATATTTT
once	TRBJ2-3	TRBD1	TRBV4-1	CASSSRGGQGMTDTQYF	TGCGCCAGCAGCTCCCGCGGAGGACAGGGGATGACAGATACGCAGTATTTT
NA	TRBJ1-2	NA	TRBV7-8	CASSLATVTGSNYGYTF	TGTGCCAGCAGCTTAGCGACGGTTACAGGGTCTAACTATGGCTACACCTTC
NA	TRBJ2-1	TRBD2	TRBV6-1	CASSLTSGDHNEQFF	TGTGCCAGCAGCCTGACTAGCGGGGACCACAATGAGCAGTTCTTC
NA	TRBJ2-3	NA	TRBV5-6	CASSYGPSDTQYF	TGTGCCAGCAGTTATGGGCCTTCAGATACGCAGTATTTT
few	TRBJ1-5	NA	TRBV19	CASRYRGYSNQPQHF	TGTGCCAGTAGATACCGGGGATATAGCAATCAGCCCCAGCATTTT
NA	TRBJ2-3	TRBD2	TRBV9	CASGRGGAADTQYF	TGTGCCAGCGGGCGGGGGGGGGCCGCAGATACGCAGTATTTT
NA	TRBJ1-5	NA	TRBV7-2	CASSQGSNQPQHF	TGTGCCAGCAGCCAGGGTAGCAATCAGCCCCAGCACTTT
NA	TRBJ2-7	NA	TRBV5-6	CASSLVPGEYEQYF	TGTGCCAGCAGCTTGGTGCCAGGGGAATACGAGCAGTACTTC
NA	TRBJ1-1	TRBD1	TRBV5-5	CASSASGTAMNTEAFF	TGTGCCAGCAGCGCCAGTGGGACAGCCATGAACACTGAAGCTTTCTTT
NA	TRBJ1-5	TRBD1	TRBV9	CASSAEGAPDQPQHF	TGTGCCAGCAGCGCCGAGGGGGCCCCCGATCAGCCCCAGCATTTT
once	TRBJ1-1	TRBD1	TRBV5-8	CASGTGGFIGAFF	TGTGCCAGCGGCACAGGGGGCTTTATAGGAGCTTTCTTT
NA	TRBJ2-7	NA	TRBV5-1	CASSSTNPSYEQYF	TGCGCCAGCAGCTCCACAAACCCTTCCTACGAGCAGTACTTC